Below are 14 T cell receptor beta chains sequenced from a single sample in a study of T cell repertoires in cytomegalovirus infection. Their recognized antigens are unknown. TCRdb re-analysed the reads in MiXCR, keeping a single row per CDR3 protein. The sample has about 310,000 distinct CDR3 sequences; approximately 25% are singletons. The material sequenced was cultured PBMCs, taken from culture after CMV antigen stimulation. These receptors originate from a human donor in good health (CMV status not recorded). Some clones in this sample may be carry-over from other donors' samples.

In nucleotides, the CDR3 is TGTGCCAGCAGCCAAGATCACTTAGGCCGGGGCTACACCTTC. Protein sequence: CASSQDHLGRGYTF. The rearrangement links TRBV3-1 to TRBJ1-2; D gene unclear. CDR1 and CDR2 (germline): LGHDT, YNNKEL (reference sequence). Trimming took 0 bases from V and 8 from J, leaving 13 bases between them. There are 14 residues in the CDR3.

This rearrangement joins TRBV19 to TRBJ2-5, with D possibly TRBD1 on 7 matching bases. The CDR3 has 14 residues. V lost 3 bases and J lost 6, with 14 bases in between. In germline, CDR1 is LNHDA, CDR2 SQIVND (reference sequence). The CDR3 region is CASSMIGGGQTQYF. DNA of the CDR3: TGTGCCAGTAGTATGATCGGAGGGGGCCAGACCCAGTACTTC.

This clonotype showed up just a few times. In DNA form, the CDR3 reads TGTGCCAGCAGTTTCCAGACAGGGCCCACAAGGGACACTGAAGCTTTCTTT. It translates to CASSFQTGPTRDTEAFF. The J gene is TRBJ1-1, the V gene TRBV12-3 or TRBV12-4; 7 positions agree with TRBD1. This CDR3 spans 17 amino acids. Trimming cost V 3 bases and J 3 bases; bases outside gene matches: 13.

The chain has TRBV5-4 and TRBJ1-1; D gene ambiguous. The CDR3 contains 14 residues. With 1 base removed from V and 3 bases from J, the gap between germline ends came to 10 bases. Germline assignment: CDR1 SGHNT and CDR2 YYREEE (reference sequence). CDR3 sequence reads: CASSLTGWDTEAFF. CDR3 in DNA: TGTGCCAGCAGCTTGACGGGGTGGGACACTGAAGCTTTCTTT.

This chain links TRBV10-3 with TRBJ1-2; 9 bases map to TRBD1. V gave up 10 bases and J gave up 6 bases; unmatched junction bases: 9. In germline, CDR1 is ENHRY, CDR2 SYGVKD. This CDR3 has 13 residues. The CDR3 nucleotides read TGTGCCACCCGGGACAGGGAATCTCATGGCTACACCTTC. Protein product: CATRDRESHGYTF.

This clonotype occurred a few times. V and J are TRBV4-1 and TRBJ2-3, with TRBD2 matching over 9 bases. Losses at the gene ends were 0 bases for V and 1 base for J; bases not matched to a gene: 14. The V gene's germline CDR1 is MGHRA and CDR2 YSYEKL. This CDR3 has 20 amino acids. The CDR3 here is CASSQDGSVSGSFRTDTQYF. CDR3 sequence (DNA): TGCGCCAGCAGCCAAGATGGTTCGGTTAGCGGGAGTTTTCGCACAGATACGCAGTATTTT.

The chain links TRBV6-2 or TRBV6-3 to TRBJ2-5; no firm D call. The CDR3 is made up of 13 amino acids. The V end lost 5 bases, the J end lost 9 bases, and 16 bases lay between the germline ends. Germline V gene data show CDR1 as MNHEY and CDR2 as SVGEGT. As DNA, the CDR3 is TGTGCCAGCAGTAAACCGGAGATGTGGGCCCAGTACTTC. This codes for CASSKPEMWAQYF.

This clonotype occurred a few times. The junction departs from the called germline gene at one end, perhaps through a read error. This CDR3 reads CASSRGDRLNIEAFF. The CDR3 coding sequence is TGTGCCAGCAGTCGTGGGGACAGACTGAACATTGAAGCTTTCTTT. J is TRBJ1-1 and V is TRBV28; the match to TRBD1 covers 7 bases. The CDR3 is 15 amino acids. Germline assignment: CDR1 MDHEN and CDR2 SYDVKM. The complete variable domain, with remaining parts taken from reference TRBV28 and TRBJ1-1, reads DVKVTQSSRYLVKRTGEKVFLECVQDMDHENMFWYRQDPGLGLRLIYFSYDVKMKEKGDIPEGYSVSREKKERFSLILESASTNQTSMYLCASSRGDRLNIEAFFGQGTRLTVV.

The chain uses TRBV7-4 and TRBJ2-7; TRBD1 matches 8 bases. With V trimmed by 1 base and J by 6 bases, 5 bases remained unmatched. The CDR3 spans 14 residues. Germline lookup yields CDR1 SGHVT and CDR2 SQSDAQ. CDR3 in DNA: TGTGCCAGCAGCTTAGATTTGGACAGGGCCGAGCAGTACGTC. Its translation: CASSLDLDRAEQYV.

The chain links TRBV7-4 to TRBJ2-5; 8 bases are a match to TRBD2. The CDR3 length is 12 residues. The junction had 3 bases not matched to a gene; V was cut back by 8 bases and J by 4 bases. The germline gives CDR1 SGHVT, CDR2 SQSDAQ. The CDR3 reads CASDGRAETQYF. The CDR3 nucleotides read TGTGCCAGCGACGGGAGGGCAGAGACCCAGTACTTC.

This clonotype showed up many times. This sequence joins TRBV11-1 and TRBJ2-2, with 11 bases identical to TRBD2. This CDR3 spans 21 amino acids. With 0 bases clipped from V and 1 base from J, the junction kept 13 bases outside the gene matches. Germline assignment: CDR1 SGHAT and CDR2 FQDESV (reference sequence). Here the CDR3 reads CASSLAPYRKTSGRNTGELFF. The DNA of the CDR3 is TGTGCCAGCAGCTTAGCCCCTTACCGGAAAACTAGCGGGAGGAACACCGGGGAGCTGTTTTTT. The full variable domain, with the rest looked up from reference TRBV11-1 and TRBJ2-2, is EAEVAQSPRYKITEKSQAVAFWCDPISGHATLYWYRQILGQGPELLVQFQDESVVDDSQLPKDRFSAERLKGVDSTLKIQPAELGDSAMYLCASSLAPYRKTSGRNTGELFFGEGSRLTVL.

Only a few counts were recorded for this clonotype. The rearrangement links TRBV18 to TRBJ1-1; weak D call: TRBD1 (6 bases). CDR1 is KGHSH and CDR2 is LQKENI in the germline V gene. V was shortened by 5 bases and J by 2 bases, with 9 bases between the two germline ends. CDR3 length: 13 residues. CDR3: CASSKDSNTEAFF. CDR3 nucleotides: TGTGCCAGCTCAAAGGACAGCAACACTGAAGCTTTCTTT. The whole variable domain, filled in from reference TRBV18 and TRBJ1-1, reads NAGVMQNPRHLVRRRGQEARLRCSPMKGHSHVYWYRQLPEEGLKFMVYLQKENIIDESGMPKERFSAEFPKEGPSILRIQQVVRGDSAAYFCASSKDSNTEAFFGQGTRLTVV.

This clonotype was observed many times. This chain joins TRBV7-2 and TRBJ2-3; 8 bases agree with TRBD1. V trimming: 6 bases; J trimming: 1 base; junction bases outside the gene matches: 6. The CDR3 totals 15 residues. From germline, CDR1 is SGHTA and CDR2 FQGNSA. The CDR3 bases are TGTGCCAGCAGACAACCGGGACAGGGCACAGATACGCAGTATTTT. As protein: CASRQPGQGTDTQYF.

The chain links TRBV12-3 or TRBV12-4 to TRBJ1-4; 10 bases align to TRBD1. V was clipped by 3 bases and J by 7 bases; unmatched bases: 8. The CDR3 has 16 residues. The CDR3 DNA sequence: TGTGCCAGCAGTTTCACCCAGGGGACAGGGGTTGAAAAACTGTTTTTT. Translated, it gives CASSFTQGTGVEKLFF.